A single TCR beta chain is shown here with its context. Its antigen remains unknown. From germline, CDR1 is MDHEN and CDR2 SYDVKM. The CDR3 consists of 14 residues. V gave up 8 bases and J gave up 5 bases, with 16 bases separating them. These data are taken from a study of cytomegalovirus exposure and HLA in healthy donors. Findings and caveats of the study: Common viral pathogens seemed, in a later analysis, to connect with several of the most significant clusters. In a later analysis, at a false discovery rate of 0.05, under 20,000 TCR beta sequences were associated with HLA alleles. CMV antigen specificity was confirmed in vitro for a few CMV-associated chains.

Primers included in the PCR were 60 Vbeta and 13 Jbeta primers. Assay used: immunoSEQ multiplex PCR; TCRdb lists only in-frame clones, some missing. The repertoire consists of roughly 200,000 clones, with more than 70% occurring once and the leading ten covering 1.7%. Participants comprised healthy donors of bone marrow. The J gene is TRBJ2-1, the V gene TRBV28; no reliable D call. The sequence was obtained from a man in his forties or fifties in good health and CMV-seropositive. Sequencing was carried out using PBMCs. CDR3 sequence reads: CASVNRRAHNEQFF. CDR3 DNA: TGTGCCAGCGTCAACAGACGAGCTCACAATGAGCAGTTCTTC.